This T cell receptor (beta chain) appears in the sequencing data of a study of early T cells in non-severe SARS-CoV-2 infection. About the study: Bulk RNA from unsorted whole blood was sequenced; chains were unpaired.

Study observations and caveats: Lookups in VDJdb leaned toward anti-spike CD8 responses and missed private and CD4 specificities.

Individual cDNA molecules carried attached unique molecular identifiers. From the 5' RACE reads, TCRdb called clonotypes with MiXCR, one entry per CDR3 protein. The data hold tens of thousands of distinct CDR3 sequences, with roughly 6.2% observed a single time. This clonotype has just a few counts. Antigen unknown. Germline CDR1 is LNHNV and CDR2 is YYDKDF (reference sequence). Trimming shortened V by 1 base and J by 3 bases, and 10 bases separated the two germline ends. This CDR3 is built from 14 residues. The TCR sequence derives from an adult who was a healthcare worker with PCR-confirmed SARS-CoV-2 infection or an uninfected control (not recorded which). The sequencing input was whole blood. The chain links TRBV15 to TRBJ2-7, with D tentatively TRBD1 or TRBD2 (5 bases each). CDR3: CATSRVGGNYEQYF. Here the CDR3 DNA reads TGTGCCACCAGCAGAGTTGGGGGAAACTACGAGCAGTACTTC.